This T cell receptor (beta chain) was sequenced for a study of T cell repertoires in cytomegalovirus infection. V lost 6 bases, J lost 1 base, and 9 bases lay in between. CDR1 is DFQATT and CDR2 is SNEGSKA in the germline V gene (reference sequence). The CDR3 sequence is 12 residues long. TCRdb re-analysed the reads in MiXCR, keeping a single row per CDR3 protein. Among roughly 190,000 distinct CDR3 sequences listed, 8.5% to 10% were seen once. Study results and limitations: Dominating the ex vivo response were TCR beta clonotypes that were CMV-specific and HLA-C-restricted.

Comment on this clonotype: The antigen is unknown.

This chain links TRBV20-1 with TRBJ1-1; D ambiguous. The sequence derives from a human donor in good health (CMV status not recorded). Some clones in this sample may be carry-over from other donors' samples. Material: PBMCs. DNA for the CDR3: TGCAGTGCGGCCTGGCAGAACACTGAAGCTTTCTTT. It translates to CSAAWQNTEAFF.